Presented here are 9 T cell receptor beta chains from one specimen sequenced in a study of cytomegalovirus exposure and HLA in healthy donors. The assay was immunoSEQ multiplex PCR, and TCRdb's table has in-frame clones only and misses some. The repertoire holds about 140,000 clones, with roughly 90% as singletons. The sequenced sample was PBMCs. These receptors were collected from a man in his late teens or twenties in good health and CMV-seronegative.

The J gene is TRBJ2-5, the V gene TRBV5-4, with D perhaps matching TRBD1 (6 bases). Germline CDR1 reads SGHNT; CDR2 reads YYREEE (reference sequence). This CDR3 region has 14 residues. V was trimmed by 2 bases and J by 5 bases, leaving 13 bases between them. Here the CDR3 reads CASSFYRVEETQYF. The CDR3 DNA follows: TGTGCCAGCAGCTTTTACAGGGTGGAGGAGACCCAGTACTTC. Based on the CDR3 plus reference TRBV5-4 and TRBJ2-5, the full variable domain is ETGVTQSPTHLIKTRGQQVTLRCSSQSGHNTVSWYQQALGQGPQFIFQYYREEENGRGNFPPRFSGLQFPNYSSELNVNALELDDSALYLCASSFYRVEETQYFGPGTRLLVL.

This clone was observed once. The chain is built from TRBV28 and TRBJ1-5; perhaps TRBD1 as D (6 bases). Germline CDR1 MDHEN, CDR2 SYDVKM. The germline V and J ends were trimmed by 2 bases and 4 bases, with 9 bases remaining between them. The CDR3 runs to 14 residues. CDR3 region: CASSLSQGNQPQHF. CDR3 in DNA: TGTGCCAGCAGTTTAAGCCAGGGGAATCAGCCCCAGCATTTT.

This chain uses TRBV6-1 with TRBJ1-2, with 10 bases lining up with TRBD1. Germline V CDR1 and CDR2: MNHNS, SASEGT. The J segment lost 5 bases and the V segment lost 1 base, leaving 1 base of the junction unmatched. CDR3 length: 14 residues. This CDR3 reads CASSEGTGGYGYTF. The CDR3 region has the DNA TGTGCCAGCAGTGAAGGGACAGGGGGATATGGCTACACCTTC.

The rearrangement joins TRBV2 to TRBJ2-1; no reliable D call. Germline CDR1 and CDR2: SNHLY and FYNNEI. Trimming removed 6 bases from V and 7 bases from J, with 7 bases in between. The CDR3 runs to 11 residues. The chain's CDR3 is CASSYRNEQFF. CDR3 bases: TGTGCCAGCAGCTACCGGAATGAGCAGTTCTTC.

This clone came up once. The V and J genes are TRBV6-5 and TRBJ1-1; a possible D gene is TRBD1 (6 bases). The CDR3 runs 14 residues. From germline, CDR1 is MNHEY and CDR2 SVGAGI. Trimming took 4 bases from V and 5 from J, leaving 14 bases between them. The CDR3 region is CASSSPGTSTEAFF. DNA for the CDR3: TGTGCCAGCAGTTCCCCCGGGACATCGACTGAAGCTTTCTTT.

The gene calls are TRBV6-6 and TRBJ2-5, with 12 positions matching TRBD2. This CDR3 spans 16 amino acids. With V trimmed by 5 bases and J by 4 bases, 8 bases remained unmatched. The germline CDR1 and CDR2 sequences are MNHNY and SVGAGI (reference sequence). The CDR3 DNA sequence: TGTGCCAGCAGTCCCCCGACTAGCGGGAGCCCAGAGACCCAGTACTTC. Translation: CASSPPTSGSPETQYF.

This clone is a singleton in its sample. V gene TRBV6-4 combines with J gene TRBJ2-1, with 10 nucleotides matching TRBD2. V lost 5 bases and J lost 4; bases outside the gene matches: 5. Germline lookup yields CDR1 MRHNA and CDR2 SNTAGT. CDR3 length: 15 residues. The CDR3 DNA is TGTGCCAGCAGTCGGCGGACTAGCGGTTACAATGAGCAGTTCTTC. Translating it yields CASSRRTSGYNEQFF.

This clone was recorded once. Germline and junction disagree at one end, which may indicate a read error. The V call is TRBV25-1, the J call TRBJ2-7; 12 nucleotides line up with TRBD1. The CDR3 contains 14 residues. The germline V gene has CDR1 MGHDK and CDR2 SYGVNS. The CDR3 DNA is TGTGCCAGCCGGGGGACAGGGGGCTCCCACGAGCAGTACTTC. It translates to CASRGTGGSHEQYF.

The chain joins TRBV5-1 to TRBJ2-5; the match to TRBD1 covers 7 bases. Trimming removed 5 bases from V and 3 bases from J; junction bases left unmatched: 13. Germline lookup yields CDR1 SGHRS and CDR2 YFSETQ. The CDR3 spans 16 residues. CDR3 in amino acids: CASSQQTGWLEETQYF. CDR3 DNA sequence: TGCGCCAGCAGTCAACAGACAGGGTGGTTGGAAGAGACCCAGTACTTC.